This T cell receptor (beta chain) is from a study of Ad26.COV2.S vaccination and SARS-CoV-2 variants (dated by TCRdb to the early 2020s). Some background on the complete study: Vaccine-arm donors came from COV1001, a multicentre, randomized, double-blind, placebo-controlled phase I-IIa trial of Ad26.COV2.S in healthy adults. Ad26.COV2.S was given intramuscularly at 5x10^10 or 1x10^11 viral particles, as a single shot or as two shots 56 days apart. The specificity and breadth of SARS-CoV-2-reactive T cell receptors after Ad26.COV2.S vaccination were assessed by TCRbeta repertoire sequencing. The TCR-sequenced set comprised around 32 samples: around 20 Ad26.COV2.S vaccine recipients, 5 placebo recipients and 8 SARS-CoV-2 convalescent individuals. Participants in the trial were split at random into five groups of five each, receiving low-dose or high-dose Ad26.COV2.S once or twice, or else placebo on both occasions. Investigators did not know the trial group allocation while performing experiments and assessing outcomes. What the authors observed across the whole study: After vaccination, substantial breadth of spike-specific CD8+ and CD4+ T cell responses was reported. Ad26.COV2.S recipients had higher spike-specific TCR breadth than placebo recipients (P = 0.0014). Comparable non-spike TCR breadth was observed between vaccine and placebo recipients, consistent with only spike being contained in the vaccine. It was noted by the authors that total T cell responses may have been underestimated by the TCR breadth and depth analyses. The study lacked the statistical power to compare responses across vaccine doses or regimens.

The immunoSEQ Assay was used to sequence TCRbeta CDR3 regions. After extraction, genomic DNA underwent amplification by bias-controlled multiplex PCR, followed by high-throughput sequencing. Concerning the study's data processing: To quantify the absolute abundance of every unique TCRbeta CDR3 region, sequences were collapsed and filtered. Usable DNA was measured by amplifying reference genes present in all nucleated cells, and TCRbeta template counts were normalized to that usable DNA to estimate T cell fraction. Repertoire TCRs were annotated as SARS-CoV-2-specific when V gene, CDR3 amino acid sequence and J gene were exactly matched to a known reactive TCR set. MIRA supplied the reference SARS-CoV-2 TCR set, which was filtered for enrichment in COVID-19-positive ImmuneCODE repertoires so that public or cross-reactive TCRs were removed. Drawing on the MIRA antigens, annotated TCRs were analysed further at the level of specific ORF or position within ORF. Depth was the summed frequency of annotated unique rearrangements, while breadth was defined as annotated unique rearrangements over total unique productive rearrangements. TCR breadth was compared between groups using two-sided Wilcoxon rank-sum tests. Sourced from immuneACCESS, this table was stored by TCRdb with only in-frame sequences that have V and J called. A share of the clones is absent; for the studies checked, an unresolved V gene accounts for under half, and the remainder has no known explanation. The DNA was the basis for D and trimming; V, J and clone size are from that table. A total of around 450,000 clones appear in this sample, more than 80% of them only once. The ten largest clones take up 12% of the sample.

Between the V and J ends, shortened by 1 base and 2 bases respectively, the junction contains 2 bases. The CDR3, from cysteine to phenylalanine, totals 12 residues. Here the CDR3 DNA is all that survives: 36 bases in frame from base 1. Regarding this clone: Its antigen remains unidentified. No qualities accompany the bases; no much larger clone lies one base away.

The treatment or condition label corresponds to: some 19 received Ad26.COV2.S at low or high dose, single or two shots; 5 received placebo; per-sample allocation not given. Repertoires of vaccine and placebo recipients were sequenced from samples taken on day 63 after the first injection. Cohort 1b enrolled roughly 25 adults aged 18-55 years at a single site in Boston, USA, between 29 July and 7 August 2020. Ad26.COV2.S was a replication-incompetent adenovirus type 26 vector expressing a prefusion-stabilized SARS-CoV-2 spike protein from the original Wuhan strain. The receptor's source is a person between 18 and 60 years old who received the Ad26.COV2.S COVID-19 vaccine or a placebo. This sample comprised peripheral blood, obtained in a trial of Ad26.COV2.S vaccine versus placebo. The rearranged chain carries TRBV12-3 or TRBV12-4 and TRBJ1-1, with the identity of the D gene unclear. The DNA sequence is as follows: TGTGCCAGCAGTTTAGTTAACACTGAAGCTTTCTTT. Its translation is CASSLVNTEAFF.